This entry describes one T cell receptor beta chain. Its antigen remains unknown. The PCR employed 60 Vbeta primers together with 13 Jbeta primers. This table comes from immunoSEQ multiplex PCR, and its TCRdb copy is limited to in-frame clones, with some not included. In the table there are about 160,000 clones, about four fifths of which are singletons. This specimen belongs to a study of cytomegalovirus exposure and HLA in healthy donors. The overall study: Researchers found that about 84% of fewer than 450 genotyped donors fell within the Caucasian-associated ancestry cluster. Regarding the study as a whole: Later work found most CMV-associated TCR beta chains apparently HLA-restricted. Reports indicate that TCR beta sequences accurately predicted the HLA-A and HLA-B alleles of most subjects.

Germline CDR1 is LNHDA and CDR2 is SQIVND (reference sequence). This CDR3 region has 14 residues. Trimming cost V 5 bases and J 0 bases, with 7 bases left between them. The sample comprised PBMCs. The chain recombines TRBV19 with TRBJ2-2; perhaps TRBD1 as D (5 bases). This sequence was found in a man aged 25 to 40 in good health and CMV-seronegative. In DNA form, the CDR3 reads TGTGCCAGTAGTGGGGCTACGAACACCGGGGAGCTGTTTTTT. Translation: CASSGATNTGELFF. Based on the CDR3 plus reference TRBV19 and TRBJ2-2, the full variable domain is DGGITQSPKYLFRKEGQNVTLSCEQNLNHDAMYWYRQDPGQGLRLIYYSQIVNDFQKGDIAEGYSVSREKKESFPLTVTSAQKNPTAFYLCASSGATNTGELFFGEGSRLTVL.